The T cell receptor beta chain described here comes from a study of T cells in Graves' hyperthyroidism and ophthalmopathy. Study findings and constraints: Separating ophthalmopathy from stable hyperthyroidism was achieved by a 13 V-J model.

TCR beta CDR3 sequences were amplified from RNA transcripts. The HTBI set primed first-round TCR CDR3 RT-PCR. TCRdb reanalysed the multiplex PCR reads using MiXCR and keeps one entry per CDR3 protein. The data contain 250,000 to 350,000 distinct CDR3 sequences, around 20% of them singletons. Concerning this clonotype itself: The antigen remains undetermined.

Trimming took off 6 bases at V and 2 bases at J, with 10 bases between the two ends. The CDR3 has 13 amino acids. Germline V CDR1 and CDR2: MDHEN, SYDVKM. Individuals with ophthalmopathy presented a Clinical Activity Score of at least 3, a NOSPECS grade of at least 4 and a duration under 3 months. Clinical symptoms, serum thyroxine and TRAb, thyroid ultrasound and orbital computed tomography were used for the diagnoses. This receptor was taken from a man aged 25-45 years with Graves' ophthalmopathy. Sequencing used blood. This rearrangement joins TRBV28 to TRBJ2-5; a weak D match, TRBD1 (5 bases). CDR3 loop: CASSQGPQETQYF. CDR3 sequence (DNA): TGTGCCAGCAGCCAGGGTCCACAAGAGACCCAGTACTTC.